Listed below are T cell receptor beta chains from one sample, sequenced in a study of blood T cells in healthy people across ages. MiXCR, applied by TCRdb to the 5' RACE reads, yields one record per CDR3 protein. The top ten hold roughly 2% of the sample, which has 1.5 million to 2 million distinct CDR3 sequences, about 50% seen once. The sequencing sample was made of blood. The source of these receptors is a woman between 40 and 50 years old in good health. Both conserved end residues are part of each CDR3. The D gene is left open where the match is weak. Part of the rows lack a size; the others show once, few, many or a class for expanded clones.

d_gene: TRBD1
abundance: .
j_gene: TRBJ2-4
v_gene: TRBV7-9
CDR3aa: CASSLAKGIQGASDIQYF
CDR3nt: TGTGCCAGCAGCTTAGCGAAAGGCATCCAGGGGGCGAGTGACATTCAGTACTTC

d_gene: TRBD2
abundance: .
j_gene: TRBJ2-5
v_gene: TRBV6-5
CDR3aa: CASRVAGGEETQYF
CDR3nt: TGTGCCAGCAGGGTAGCGGGGGGGGAAGAGACCCAGTACTTC

d_gene: TRBD1
abundance: .
j_gene: TRBJ2-5
v_gene: TRBV2
CDR3aa: CASSEGWTGGMETQYF
CDR3nt: TGTGCCAGCAGTGAAGGATGGACAGGGGGTATGGAGACCCAGTACTTC

d_gene: .
abundance: .
j_gene: TRBJ2-1
v_gene: TRBV12-3/TRBV12-4
CDR3aa: CASTLLYNEQFF
CDR3nt: TGTGCCAGCACCTTGCTTTACAATGAGCAGTTCTTC

d_gene: TRBD2
abundance: .
j_gene: TRBJ2-7
v_gene: TRBV25-1
CDR3aa: CASSTLAGGPLSYEQYF
CDR3nt: TGTGCCAGCAGTACTTTAGCGGGGGGGCCTCTCTCCTACGAGCAGTACTTC

d_gene: .
abundance: few
j_gene: TRBJ1-2
v_gene: TRBV27
CDR3aa: CASSSGDNYGYTF
CDR3nt: TGTGCCAGCAGTTCTGGGGACAACTATGGCTACACCTTC

d_gene: .
abundance: .
j_gene: TRBJ1-2
v_gene: TRBV5-1
CDR3aa: CASSLVPQSYGYTF
CDR3nt: TGCGCCAGCAGCTTGGTTCCGCAGTCCTATGGCTACACCTTC

d_gene: TRBD1
abundance: .
j_gene: TRBJ2-5
v_gene: TRBV5-1
CDR3aa: CASSFARQGRQTQYF
CDR3nt: TGCGCCAGCAGCTTCGCACGACAGGGTCGGCAGACCCAGTACTTC

d_gene: TRBD2
abundance: .
j_gene: TRBJ2-3
v_gene: TRBV5-1
CDR3aa: CASSFSPRSGGSTTDTQYF
CDR3nt: TGCGCCAGCAGCTTCTCACCCCGTAGCGGGGGCTCTACCACAGATACGCAGTATTTT

d_gene: .
abundance: .
j_gene: TRBJ1-2
v_gene: TRBV20-1
CDR3aa: CSARGFEGLGYGYTF
CDR3nt: TGCAGTGCTAGAGGGTTCGAGGGGTTGGGCTATGGCTACACCTTC

d_gene: TRBD2
abundance: .
j_gene: TRBJ2-3
v_gene: TRBV7-6
CDR3aa: CASSFSLGGMDTQYF
CDR3nt: TGTGCCAGCAGCTTTTCCCTGGGGGGGATGGATACGCAGTATTTT

d_gene: TRBD1
abundance: .
j_gene: TRBJ1-6
v_gene: TRBV6-1
CDR3aa: CASSEPRDRARSPLHF
CDR3nt: TGTGCCAGCAGTGAACCCCGAGACAGGGCTCGCTCACCCCTCCACTTT

d_gene: .
abundance: .
j_gene: TRBJ2-5
v_gene: TRBV20-1
CDR3aa: CSASKDWWSERGETQYF
CDR3nt: TGCAGTGCTAGTAAGGATTGGTGGTCCGAACGGGGAGAGACCCAGTACTTC

d_gene: TRBD1
abundance: once
j_gene: TRBJ2-7
v_gene: TRBV5-5
CDR3aa: CASRSGLGTGRYEQYF
CDR3nt: TGTGCCAGCAGATCGGGGTTGGGGACAGGGCGCTACGAGCAGTACTTC

d_gene: .
abundance: .
j_gene: TRBJ2-5
v_gene: TRBV12-1
CDR3aa: CASSFGWGRQETQYF
CDR3nt: TGTGCCAGCAGCTTTGGCTGGGGGCGGCAAGAGACCCAGTACTTC

d_gene: .
abundance: .
j_gene: TRBJ1-1
v_gene: TRBV5-5
CDR3aa: CASSLGHTNTEAFF
CDR3nt: TGTGCCAGCAGCTTGGGTCACACGAACACTGAAGCTTTCTTT

d_gene: .
abundance: .
j_gene: TRBJ2-1
v_gene: TRBV7-2
CDR3aa: CASSLTDLNEQFF
CDR3nt: TGTGCCAGCAGCTTAACCGACCTTAATGAGCAGTTCTTC

d_gene: .
abundance: .
j_gene: TRBJ1-2
v_gene: TRBV20-1
CDR3aa: CGSLRGAYGYTF
CDR3nt: TGCGGATCCCTTAGGGGGGCCTATGGCTACACCTTC

d_gene: TRBD2
abundance: many
j_gene: TRBJ2-3
v_gene: TRBV5-1
CDR3aa: CASSLELAGTDTQYF
CDR3nt: TGCGCCAGCAGCTTGGAGCTAGCGGGCACAGATACGCAGTATTTT

d_gene: .
abundance: few
j_gene: TRBJ1-5
v_gene: TRBV20-1
CDR3aa: CSARDSGSNQPQHF
CDR3nt: TGCAGTGCTAGAGATTCGGGATCCAATCAGCCCCAGCATTTT

d_gene: .
abundance: .
j_gene: TRBJ1-5
v_gene: TRBV20-1
CDR3aa: CSASSSLSNQPQHF
CDR3nt: TGCAGTGCCTCCAGTAGCCTTAGCAATCAGCCCCAGCATTTT

d_gene: .
abundance: few
j_gene: TRBJ2-1
v_gene: TRBV18
CDR3aa: CASSQQRYNEQFF
CDR3nt: TGTGCCAGCTCACAACAGAGATACAATGAGCAGTTCTTC

d_gene: TRBD1
abundance: few
j_gene: TRBJ2-1
v_gene: TRBV20-1
CDR3aa: CSARERDRPYNEQFF
CDR3nt: TGCAGTGCTAGAGAAAGGGACAGGCCCTACAATGAGCAGTTCTTC

d_gene: TRBD1
abundance: .
j_gene: TRBJ1-2
v_gene: TRBV12-3/TRBV12-4
CDR3aa: CASRETGGNYGYTF
CDR3nt: TGTGCCAGCAGAGAGACAGGGGGCAACTATGGCTACACCTTC

d_gene: TRBD2
abundance: .
j_gene: TRBJ2-3
v_gene: TRBV29-1
CDR3aa: CSVELAGGTDTQYF
CDR3nt: TGCAGCGTTGAGCTAGCGGGGGGGACGGATACGCAGTATTTT

d_gene: TRBD1
abundance: .
j_gene: TRBJ1-2
v_gene: TRBV6-5
CDR3aa: CASSYRRDRFPYGYTF
CDR3nt: TGTGCCAGCAGCTACCGCCGGGACAGATTTCCCTATGGCTACACCTTC

d_gene: .
abundance: .
j_gene: TRBJ2-1
v_gene: TRBV6-2/TRBV6-3
CDR3aa: CASTSGLTICNEQFF
CDR3nt: TGTGCCAGCACCTCGGGACTTACGATATGCAATGAGCAGTTCTTC

d_gene: .
abundance: .
j_gene: TRBJ1-1
v_gene: TRBV7-2
CDR3aa: CASSYPPREVNTEAFF
CDR3nt: TGTGCCAGCAGCTATCCCCCGCGCGAAGTGAACACTGAAGCTTTCTTT

d_gene: TRBD1
abundance: .
j_gene: TRBJ2-1
v_gene: TRBV6-2/TRBV6-3
CDR3aa: CASSQHRGRGVDEQFF
CDR3nt: TGTGCCAGCAGTCAACACAGGGGGCGCGGGGTCGATGAGCAGTTCTTC

d_gene: .
abundance: .
j_gene: TRBJ1-2
v_gene: TRBV9
CDR3aa: CASSEPNDGYTF
CDR3nt: TGTGCCAGCAGCGAGCCGAATGATGGCTACACCTTC

d_gene: .
abundance: .
j_gene: TRBJ2-1
v_gene: TRBV27
CDR3aa: CASSLFDRNQQFF
CDR3nt: TGTGCCAGCAGTTTATTCGACAGGAACCAGCAGTTCTTC

d_gene: TRBD1
abundance: .
j_gene: TRBJ2-7
v_gene: TRBV6-2/TRBV6-3
CDR3aa: CATRRGDSAYEQYF
CDR3nt: TGTGCCACTAGGAGAGGGGACAGCGCCTACGAGCAGTACTTC

d_gene: TRBD1
abundance: few
j_gene: TRBJ2-1
v_gene: TRBV24-1
CDR3aa: CATSDPGTGVNEQFF
CDR3nt: TGTGCCACCAGTGATCCCGGGACAGGTGTCAATGAGCAGTTCTTC